This T cell receptor (beta chain) emerged from a study of control samples from healthy donors and cancer patients (dated by TCRdb to 2020 to 2021). The library was produced with the immunoSEQ multiplex PCR assay. The table comes from immuneACCESS by way of TCRdb, which keeps in-frame sequences with V and J called. Part of the clones is missing from these tables; in studies checked, under half for an unresolved V gene and the rest for unknown reasons. The sample has some 120,000 clones on record, approximately 89% of them singletons. The ten largest clones represent 2.5% to 3.5% of the sample. This clone was seen a single time. Its antigen is unknown. No much larger clone is present one base from it, and per-base qualities are unavailable. V lost 6 bases and J lost 9 bases; the stretch between them is 17 bases long. The germline V gene encodes CDR1 SGHDN and CDR2 FVKESK. The CDR3 sequence holds 13 residues, the cysteine and phenylalanine included. Only CDR3 DNA remains: 39 bases, in frame from the first base.

The sequence came from a man aged 55 to 70 in good health. The chain is assembled from TRBV14 and TRBJ1-2; a weak D assignment points to TRBD1 (5 bases agree). Specimen: blood. The CDR3 sequence is CASSPGAYDRYTF. The DNA sequence reads TGTGCCAGCAGTCCCGGGGCTTATGATCGCTACACCTTC.